Listed below are T cell receptor beta chains from one sample, sequenced in a study of beta chain features in type 1 diabetes. Clones were sequenced by immunoSEQ multiplex PCR, and TCRdb holds only the in-frame ones, with some missing. The sample contains over 200,000 clones, 9.5% to 13% of which appear only once. The sample was naive CD4+ T cells from blood. The receptor source for this set is a man aged 25 to 40 with type 1 diabetes. Both conserved end residues are part of each CDR3. A D gene is named only where the DNA matches it firmly. Not every row has a clone size; where given, it reads once, few, many or a size class.

TRBV5-1,TRBJ2-1,few,TRBD2,CASSTGLAGLNNEQFF,TGCGCCAGCAGCACCGGACTAGCGGGGTTAAACAATGAGCAGTTCTTC
TRBV29-1,TRBJ2-7,-,TRBD1,CSDPRTGEHEQYF,TGCAGCGACCCCCGGACAGGGGAACACGAGCAGTACTTC
TRBV5-1,TRBJ2-7,few,-,CASSLGGISYEQYF,TGCGCCAGCAGCTTAGGAGGGATCTCCTACGAGCAGTACTTC
TRBV2,TRBJ2-2,-,TRBD1,CASSEQGATGELFF,TGTGCCAGCAGTGAACAGGGGGCGACCGGGGAGCTGTTTTTT
TRBV5-1,TRBJ1-4,few,TRBD1,CASSAGTANEKLFF,TGCGCCAGCAGCGCCGGGACAGCTAATGAAAAACTGTTTTTT
TRBV28,TRBJ1-3,-,-,CASRQGGGSTIYF,TGTGCCAGCAGACAAGGAGGAGGAAGCACCATATATTTT
TRBV7-9,TRBJ2-5,-,-,CASSLAGAETQYF,TGTGCCAGCAGCTTAGCGGGGGCAGAGACCCAGTACTTC
TRBV11-1,TRBJ2-7,few,TRBD2,CASSLSGALPGYEQYF,TGTGCCAGCAGCTTAAGCGGGGCCCTACCGGGATACGAGCAGTACTTC
TRBV5-6,TRBJ2-7,few,-,CASSPLPAGSFYEQYF,TGTGCCAGCAGCCCCCTGCCCGCGGGGTCCTTCTACGAGCAGTACTTC
TRBV4-3,TRBJ2-3,-,TRBD2,CASSQDAPLSSGGNTDTQYF,TGCGCCAGCAGCCAAGATGCCCCCCTCTCTAGCGGGGGGAACACAGATACGCAGTATTTT
TRBV5-4,TRBJ2-3,-,TRBD2,CASSSRGGSTDTQYF,TGTGCCAGCAGCTCCCGGGGGGGTAGCACAGATACGCAGTATTTT
TRBV30,TRBJ1-1,few,-,CAWSAGAEAFF,TGTGCCTGGAGCGCAGGGGCTGAAGCTTTCTTT
TRBV9,TRBJ2-1,few,TRBD2,CASSAGLAGGQDEQFF,TGTGCCAGCAGCGCGGGACTAGCGGGGGGGCAGGATGAGCAGTTCTTC
TRBV19,TRBJ2-7,few,TRBD1,CASSTGQGYEQYF,TGTGCCAGTAGTACGGGACAGGGATACGAGCAGTACTTC
TRBV30,TRBJ1-6,-,-,CAWSVSGNRRNSPLHF,TGTGCCTGGAGTGTATCGGGAAATAGGCGTAATTCACCCCTCCACTTT
TRBV28,TRBJ1-1,-,-,CASSLGGGAAEAFF,TGTGCCAGCAGCCTTGGTGGGGGCGCGGCTGAAGCTTTCTTT
TRBV7-2,TRBJ1-2,-,-,CASSPSGANYGYTF,TGTGCCAGCAGCCCCTCAGGGGCCAACTATGGCTACACCTTC
TRBV6-5,TRBJ2-3,-,-,CASSYASKADTQYF,TGTGCCAGCAGTTACGCTTCTAAAGCAGATACGCAGTATTTT
TRBV2,TRBJ2-5,-,-,CATTYTQETQYF,TGTGCCACTACCTATACCCAAGAGACCCAGTACTTC
TRBV6-5,TRBJ1-4,few,-,CASRETGREKLFF,TGTGCCAGCAGGGAGACAGGAAGGGAAAAACTGTTTTTT
TRBV29-1,TRBJ1-2,-,-,CSVEEYGYTF,TGCAGCGTAGAGGAGTATGGCTACACCTTC
TRBV30,TRBJ2-7,few,-,CAWSISVYEQYF,TGTGCCTGGAGTATATCAGTTTACGAGCAGTACTTC
TRBV9,TRBJ2-1,-,-,CASSVVIGSYNEQFF,TGTGCCAGCAGCGTAGTAATCGGCTCCTACAATGAGCAGTTCTTC
TRBV6-6,TRBJ1-5,-,-,CASSYRSYSNQPQHF,TGTGCCAGCAGTTACCGTAGCTATAGCAATCAGCCCCAGCATTTT
TRBV19,TRBJ2-1,-,TRBD2,CASRTSGDNEQFF,TGTGCCAGTAGGACTAGCGGGGACAATGAGCAGTTCTTC
TRBV15,TRBJ2-5,few,-,CATSRTPWPEEETQYF,TGTGCCACCAGCAGAACTCCCTGGCCCGAGGAAGAGACCCAGTACTTC
TRBV18,TRBJ2-7,-,-,CASSTSEQTYEQYF,TGTGCCAGCTCAACCTCCGAACAAACCTACGAGCAGTACTTC
TRBV15,TRBJ2-7,few,TRBD1,CATSRGSGTGGYEQYF,TGTGCCACCAGCAGAGGATCCGGGACAGGGGGCTACGAGCAGTACTTC
TRBV29-1,TRBJ2-7,few,TRBD2,CSGGGRYSYEQYF,TGCAGCGGGGGGGGACGCTACTCCTACGAGCAGTACTTC
TRBV18,TRBJ2-5,-,TRBD1,CASSPGQGFQETQYF,TGTGCCAGCTCACCGGGACAGGGCTTCCAAGAGACCCAGTACTTC
TRBV6-5,TRBJ1-1,-,-,CASSWSENTEAFF,TGTGCCAGCAGTTGGTCAGAGAACACTGAAGCTTTCTTT
TRBV4-1,TRBJ2-7,-,-,CASSQGDLAVSSYEQYF,TGCGCCAGCAGCCAAGGTGATCTCGCGGTGAGCTCCTACGAGCAGTACTTC
TRBV4-3,TRBJ1-6,-,-,CASSQERSSSPLHF,TGCGCCAGCAGCCAAGAAAGAAGTAGTTCACCCCTCCACTTT